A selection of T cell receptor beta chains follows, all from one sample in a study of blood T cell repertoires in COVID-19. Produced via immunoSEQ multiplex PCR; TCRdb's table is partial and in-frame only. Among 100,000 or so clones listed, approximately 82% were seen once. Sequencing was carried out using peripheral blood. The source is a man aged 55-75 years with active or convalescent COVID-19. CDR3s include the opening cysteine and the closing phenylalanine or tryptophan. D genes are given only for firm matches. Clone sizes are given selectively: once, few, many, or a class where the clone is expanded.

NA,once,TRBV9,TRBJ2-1,TGTGCCAGCAGCGAGGTTCTTGACCTTTCGGGGGCCTACAATGAGCAGTTCTTC,CASSEVLDLSGAYNEQFF
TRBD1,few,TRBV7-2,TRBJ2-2,TGTGCCAGCAGCCAACAGGGGGTCAGGGGCAAATTGGCCACCGGGGAGCTGTTTTTT,CASSQQGVRGKLATGELFF
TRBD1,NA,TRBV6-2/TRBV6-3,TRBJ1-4,TGTGCCAGCAGCCGCGGGACAGGGATTGAAAAACTGTTTTTT,CASSRGTGIEKLFF
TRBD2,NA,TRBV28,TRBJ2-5,TGTGCCAGCAGTCCCCCGCCCCCAGCGGGGGAGACCCAGTACTTC,CASSPPPPAGETQYF
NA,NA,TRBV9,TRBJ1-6,TGTGCCAGCAGCGTAGGAGGATCACCCCTCCACTTT,CASSVGGSPLHF
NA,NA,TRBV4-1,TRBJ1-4,TGCGCCAGCAGCCAAGGCAGTTCCGGGGCAACTAATGAAAAACTGTTTTTT,CASSQGSSGATNEKLFF
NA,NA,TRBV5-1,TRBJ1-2,TGCGCCAGCAGCTTGGACGGGGACTATGGCTACACCTTC,CASSLDGDYGYTF
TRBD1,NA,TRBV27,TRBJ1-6,TGTGCCAGCAGTTTCGGGACAGGGAGCTCCTATAATTCACCCCTCCACTTT,CASSFGTGSSYNSPLHF
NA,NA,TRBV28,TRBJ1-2,TGTGCCAGCAGGACCCTCAGGGGACCATCTAACTATGGCTACACCTTC,CASRTLRGPSNYGYTF
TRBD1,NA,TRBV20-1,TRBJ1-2,TGCAGTGCTAGTATTGCGACAGGGTCTTCGGGCTACACCTTC,CSASIATGSSGYTF
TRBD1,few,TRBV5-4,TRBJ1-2,TGTGCCAGCAGCTCGACAGGGAGCTATGGCTACACCTTC,CASSSTGSYGYTF
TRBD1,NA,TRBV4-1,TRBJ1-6,TGCGCCAGCAGCCAAGAACCCCTGACAGGGGGTGGTGATTCACCCCTCCACTTT,CASSQEPLTGGGDSPLHF
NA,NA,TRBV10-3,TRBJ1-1,TGTGCCATCCGAACAGGGATTGGGACTGAAGCTTTCTTT,CAIRTGIGTEAFF
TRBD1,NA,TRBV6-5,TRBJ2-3,TGTGCCAGCAGTTCCAGGGGGCAGGGTGGCCCAGATACGCAGTATTTT,CASSSRGQGGPDTQYF
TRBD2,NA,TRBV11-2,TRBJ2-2,TGTGCCAGCAGCTTATCTAGCGGGAGGGGAACCGGGGAGCTGTTTTTT,CASSLSSGRGTGELFF
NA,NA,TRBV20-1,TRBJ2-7,TGCAGTGCTAGTGGGCTCCGCTACGAGCAGTACTTC,CSASGLRYEQYF
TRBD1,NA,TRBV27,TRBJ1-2,TGTGCCAGCAGTTTAAACTCGATGATAGGACAGGGGAATGGCTACACCTTC,CASSLNSMIGQGNGYTF
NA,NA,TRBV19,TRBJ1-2,TGTGCCAGTAGTACCACCCGACAGACCTATGGCTACACCTTC,CASSTTRQTYGYTF
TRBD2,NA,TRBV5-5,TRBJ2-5,TGTGCCAGCAGCTTGGGGGCTAGCGGGGACCAAGAGACCCAGTACTTC,CASSLGASGDQETQYF
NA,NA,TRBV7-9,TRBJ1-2,TGTGCCAGCAGCCCCGGGACAAGCCATGGCTACACCTTC,CASSPGTSHGYTF
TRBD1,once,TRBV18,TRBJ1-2,TGTGCCAGCTCACCACAGGGGGCGGGCTACACCTTC,CASSPQGAGYTF
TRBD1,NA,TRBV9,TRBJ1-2,TGTGCCCGCAGCCCAGGACAGGGGGGGGGCTATGGCTACACCTTC,CARSPGQGGGYGYTF
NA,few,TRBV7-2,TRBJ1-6,TGTGCCAGCAGCTCGGGTTCGGGGTCACCCCTCCACTTT,CASSSGSGSPLHF
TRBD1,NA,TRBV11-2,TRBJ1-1,TGTGCCAGCAGCTTATATAGGGGGCTGAACACTGAAGCTTTCTTT,CASSLYRGLNTEAFF
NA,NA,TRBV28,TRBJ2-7,TGTGCCAGCAGTGTACAGGGTTACGAGCAGTACTTC,CASSVQGYEQYF
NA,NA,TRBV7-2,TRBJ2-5,TGTGCCAGCAGCTTGGAGGTTATAGAGACCCAGTACTTC,CASSLEVIETQYF
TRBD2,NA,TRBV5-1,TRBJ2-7,TGCGCCAGCAGCACCCAAGGCAGGTCCCGGGCGGGAGACTACGAGCAGTACTTC,CASSTQGRSRAGDYEQYF
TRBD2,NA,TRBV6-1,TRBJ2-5,TGTGCCAGCAGTGTAGCGGGCGAGACCCAGTACTTC,CASSVAGETQYF
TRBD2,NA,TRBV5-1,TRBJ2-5,TGCGCCAGCAGCATTACTGGCCTAGCGGGAGTCGAAGGAGAGACCCAGTACTTC,CASSITGLAGVEGETQYF
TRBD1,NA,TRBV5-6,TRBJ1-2,TGTGCCAGCAGCTTCGCGGACAGGGCTATCTTC,CASSFADRAIF
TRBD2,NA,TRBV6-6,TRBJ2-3,TGTGCCAGCAGTCTCCAAGGGGGTAGCGGGAGGGCCCCAGATACGCAGTATTTT,CASSLQGGSGRAPDTQYF
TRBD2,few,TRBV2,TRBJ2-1,TGTGCCAGCAGTGTTGGGCTAGCGGGAGGGAATGAGCAGTTCTTC,CASSVGLAGGNEQFF
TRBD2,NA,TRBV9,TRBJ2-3,TGTGCCAGCAGCCCTAGCGGGAGCCCAGATACGCAGTATTTT,CASSPSGSPDTQYF
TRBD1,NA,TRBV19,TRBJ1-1,TGTGCCAGTAGTATGGAACAGGGGCGATCGGCTTTCTTT,CASSMEQGRSAFF
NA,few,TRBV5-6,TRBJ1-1,TGTGCCAGCAGCTTAGGGAGGAACACTGAAGCTTTCTTT,CASSLGRNTEAFF
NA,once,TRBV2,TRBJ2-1,TGTGCCAGCAGTGAAGCCGTGTCGGGAGATACCGATGAGCAGTTCTTC,CASSEAVSGDTDEQFF
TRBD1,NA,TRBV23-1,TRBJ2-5,TGCGCCAGCAGCGGGACAGAATACCAAGAGACCCAGTACTTC,CASSGTEYQETQYF
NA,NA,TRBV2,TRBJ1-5,TGTGCCAGCAGTGAAGGGCTTAATCAGCCCCAGCATTTT,CASSEGLNQPQHF
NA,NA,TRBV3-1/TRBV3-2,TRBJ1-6,TGTGCCAGCAGCCACATGTCAGGGGACTCACCCCTCCACTTT,CASSHMSGDSPLHF
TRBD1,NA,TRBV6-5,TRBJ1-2,TGTGCCAGCAGAACAGGGGGTGTGAACTATGGCTACACCTTC,CASRTGGVNYGYTF
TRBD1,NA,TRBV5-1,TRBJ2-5,TGCGCCAGCAGCCCCGGGACAGGGGGAGAGACCCAGTACTTC,CASSPGTGGETQYF
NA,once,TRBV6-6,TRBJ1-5,TGTGCCAGCACCCCAGGACAGCCTTCCAATCAGCCCCAGCATTTT,CASTPGQPSNQPQHF
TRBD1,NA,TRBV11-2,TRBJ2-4,TGTGCCAGCAGCTTAGGCCCCGGGACAGGGCGGGGGGCCAAAAACATTCAGTACTTC,CASSLGPGTGRGAKNIQYF